This T cell receptor beta chain was found in a study of blood T cells in healthy people across ages. Only a few counts were recorded for this clonotype. Its target is not known. V gave up 0 bases and J gave up 3 bases, with 11 bases separating them. In germline, CDR1 is LGHNA, CDR2 YSLEER. The CDR3 consists of 15 residues. Together with a sample-barcoded 5' primer, a J-beta primer mix was included in a second PCR lasting roughly 6 to 12 cycles. The template-switch adaptor, which had 12 random nucleotides, put a tag on each cDNA molecule. Using its own MiXCR run on the 5' RACE reads, TCRdb lists one record per CDR3 protein. The table has a few hundred thousand distinct CDR3 sequences, approximately 25% seen once. Points from the study as a whole: Comparison with aged donors showed that long-lived donors had more naive CD4+ cells and higher diversity. Older age coincided with a roughly linear decline in TCR beta diversity per million T cells. Estimates of diversity drawn from one million T cells were considered underestimates.

This TCR came from a woman in her 70s in good health. Sequencing was carried out using blood. The chain is built from TRBV4-3 and TRBJ1-1; maybe TRBD1 (5 bases). As DNA, the CDR3 is TGCGCCAGCAGCCAAGATAGGGGCGTTTACACTGAAGCTTTCTTT. It is translated as CASSQDRGVYTEAFF.